This record concerns one TCR beta chain sequence. The antigen is undetermined. Brentuximab vedotin exposure varied, and every patient relapsed after autologous stem cell transplantation. Relapsed/refractory classical Hodgkin lymphoma patients had complete, partial or progressive responses. The data stem from a study of PD-1 blockade in classical Hodgkin lymphoma. Study-level background: Every 2 weeks, patients got 3 mg/kg intravenous nivolumab.

Findings and limits, study-wide: For complete responders, baseline diversity was comparable to that of newly diagnosed patients.

Sequencing was performed with immunoSEQ multiplex PCR; in TCRdb, only in-frame clones are kept and a portion is missing. The sample lists under 30,000 clones, around 67% occurring once. Looked up from germline, CDR1 is MDHEN and CDR2 is SYDVKM. The CDR3 contains 16 residues. V shed 4 bases and J 10 bases; nucleotides not matched to a gene: 13. The material sequenced was peripheral blood mononuclear cells (PBMCs), taken before the second cycle of nivolumab. The clonotype comes from a human donor with classical Hodgkin lymphoma. This sequence joins TRBV28 and TRBJ1-6; 7 bases fit TRBD1. CDR3 amino acids: CASSSSPGQIFSPLHF. The CDR3 nucleotides are TGTGCCAGCAGTTCCTCACCGGGACAGATTTTCTCACCCCTCCACTTT.